One sample yielded the 12 T cell receptor beta chains listed below, sequenced in a study of CD8+CD57+ T cells in acquired aplastic anemia. Patients selected for sequencing had displayed CD8+CD57+ cell expansion by flow cytometry. Profiles of TCR beta VDJ and CDR3 were generated from a genomic DNA template. Using its own MiXCR run on the reads, TCRdb lists one record per CDR3 protein. The table lists about 190,000 distinct CDR3 sequences, 48% of them singletons, with approximately 9.7% in the top ten. Sequencing was performed on sorted CD4+, CD8+, or CD8+CD57+ T cells (not recorded which) from PBMCs. The source is a human donor with aplastic anemia.

This chain joins TRBV29-1 and TRBJ2-7; 9 positions agree with TRBD2. The CDR3 is 16 amino acids. The V gene's germline CDR1 is SQVTM and CDR2 ANQGSEA. DNA of the CDR3: TGCAGAGAACCTCCGGGACTAGCTTTTTTCTCCTACGAGCAGTACTTC. It translates to CREPPGLAFFSYEQYF.

The sample holds a few counts of this clonotype. The CDR3 is CASSLDREYGYTF. In DNA, the CDR3 is TGTGCCAGCTCACTTGACAGGGAATATGGCTACACCTTC. The chain recombines TRBV18 with TRBJ1-2; TRBD1 aligns across 7 bases. CDR3 length equals 13 residues. V lost 4 bases and J lost 5; bases outside the gene matches: 4. In germline, CDR1 is KGHSH, CDR2 LQKENI.

This clonotype appeared a few times. The gene calls are TRBV2 and TRBJ1-2; D unclear. The CDR3 contains 13 residues. Per germline, CDR1 SNHLY and CDR2 FYNNEI. V was trimmed by 7 bases and J by 2 bases, leaving 11 bases between them. CDR3 amino acids: CASTSARNYGYTF. Written as DNA, the CDR3 is TGTGCCAGCACGTCAGCCAGAAACTATGGCTACACCTTC. Full variable domain (missing parts from reference TRBV2 and TRBJ1-2): EPEVTQTPSHQVTQMGQEVILRCVPISNHLYFYWYRQILGQKVEFLVSFYNNEISEKSEIFDDQFSVERPDGSNFTLKIRSTKLEDSAMYFCASTSARNYGYTFGSGTRLTVV.

As regards this clonotype: One end of the junction fails to match germline, which may point to a read error. The chain couples TRBV7-2 to TRBJ2-6, with TRBD2 identical over 8 bases. The germline V gene has CDR1 SGHTA and CDR2 FQGNSA. This CDR3 contains 11 residues. The chain's CDR3 is CASSLGLVRTF. CDR3 DNA sequence: TGTGCCAGCAGCCTGGGACTAGTCCGGACTTTC. The full variable domain, in which reference TRBV7-2 and TRBJ2-6 provide the parts outside the CDR3, is GAGVSQSPSNKVTEKGKDVELRCDPISGHTALYWYRQSLGQGLEFLIYFQGNSAPDKSGLPSDRFSAERTGGSVSTLTIQRTQQEDSAVYLCASSLGLVRTFGAGSRLTVL.

This clonotype has just a few counts. A much more abundant neighbour one base away suggests this may be a read error. The CDR3 is CASSQGPIGDTIYF. As DNA, the CDR3 is TGTGCCAGCAGCCAGGGCCCCATCGGGGACACCATATATTTT. The chain uses TRBV14 and TRBJ1-3; D gene ambiguous. V gave up 3 bases and J gave up 8 bases, with 14 bases separating them. The V gene's germline CDR1 is SGHDN and CDR2 FVKESK. CDR3 length: 14 residues.

The table lists this clonotype with many counts. The gene calls are TRBV24-1 and TRBJ1-4; 7 bases fit TRBD1. V lost 4 bases and J lost 5; bases outside the gene matches: 12. The CDR3 covers 17 residues. The germline V gene encodes CDR1 KGHDR and CDR2 SFDVKD. This CDR3 is CATSDRAGQAGNEKLFF. CDR3 DNA sequence: TGTGCCACCAGTGACCGAGCTGGACAGGCAGGAAATGAAAAACTGTTTTTT.

This clonotype has a handful of counts. This chain connects TRBV5-1 to TRBJ1-5, with 8 nucleotides matching TRBD1. V shed 1 base, J shed 0 bases, and the junction held 6 bases outside the gene matches. The CDR3 is 17 residues long. Germline V gives CDR1 SGHRS, CDR2 YFSETQ. The CDR3 DNA follows: TGCGCCAGCAGCTTGTCCCCGACAGGGGATAGCAATCAGCCCCAGCATTTT. Protein sequence: CASSLSPTGDSNQPQHF. The full variable domain, with the rest looked up from reference TRBV5-1 and TRBJ1-5, is KAGVTQTPRYLIKTRGQQVTLSCSPISGHRSVSWYQQTPGQGLQFLFEYFSETQRNKGNFPGRFSGRQFSNSRSEMNVSTLELGDSALYLCASSLSPTGDSNQPQHFGDGTRLSIL.

The rearrangement uses TRBV10-3 and TRBJ2-1; TRBD2 matches at 12 bases. V was clipped by 5 bases and J by 4 bases; unmatched bases: 9. This CDR3 comprises 17 residues. The V gene's germline CDR1 is ENHRY and CDR2 SYGVKD. CDR3 loop: CAISLLAGGTNYNEQFF. The CDR3 nucleotides read TGTGCCATCAGTTTACTAGCGGGGGGAACAAATTACAATGAGCAGTTCTTC.

The chain couples TRBV29-1 to TRBJ2-7; 8 bases map to TRBD2. Unmatched junction bases numbered 11, after V lost 4 bases and J lost 3 bases. CDR1 and CDR2 from the germline V gene are SQVTM and ANQGSEA. The CDR3 consists of 15 residues. The CDR3 loop reads CSVVLAGRGLYEQYF. DNA for the CDR3: TGCAGCGTTGTCTTAGCGGGGAGAGGGCTCTACGAGCAGTACTTC.

This chain joins TRBV6-4 and TRBJ2-3; 12 bases are shared with TRBD2. The CDR3 length is 15 residues. With V trimmed by 5 bases and J by 4 bases, 4 bases remained unmatched. CDR1 and CDR2 (germline): MRHNA, SNTAGT. CDR3 in amino acids: CASSTSGGTSDTQYF. The CDR3 DNA sequence: TGTGCCAGCAGTACTAGCGGGGGGACGTCAGATACGCAGTATTTT.

The chain has TRBV20-1 and TRBJ2-1, with TRBD1 matching over 9 bases. Germline trimming cut 3 bases from V and 4 bases from J; bases unmatched to any gene: 4. Germline V gene data show CDR1 as DFQATT and CDR2 as SNEGSKA (reference sequence). This CDR3 contains 14 residues. Here the CDR3 reads CSASKGTGYNEQFF. CDR3 DNA: TGCAGTGCTAGTAAAGGGACAGGGTACAATGAGCAGTTCTTC.

J is TRBJ1-5 and V is TRBV29-1; 8 nucleotides align to TRBD1. Per the germline V gene, CDR1 is SQVTM and CDR2 is ANQGSEA. The CDR3 is 16 residues long. Losses at the gene ends were 6 bases for V and 1 base for J; bases not matched to a gene: 11. CDR3: CSVVNGQGKSNQPQHF. The DNA for the CDR3 is TGCAGCGTCGTAAATGGACAGGGAAAGAGCAATCAGCCCCAGCATTTT.